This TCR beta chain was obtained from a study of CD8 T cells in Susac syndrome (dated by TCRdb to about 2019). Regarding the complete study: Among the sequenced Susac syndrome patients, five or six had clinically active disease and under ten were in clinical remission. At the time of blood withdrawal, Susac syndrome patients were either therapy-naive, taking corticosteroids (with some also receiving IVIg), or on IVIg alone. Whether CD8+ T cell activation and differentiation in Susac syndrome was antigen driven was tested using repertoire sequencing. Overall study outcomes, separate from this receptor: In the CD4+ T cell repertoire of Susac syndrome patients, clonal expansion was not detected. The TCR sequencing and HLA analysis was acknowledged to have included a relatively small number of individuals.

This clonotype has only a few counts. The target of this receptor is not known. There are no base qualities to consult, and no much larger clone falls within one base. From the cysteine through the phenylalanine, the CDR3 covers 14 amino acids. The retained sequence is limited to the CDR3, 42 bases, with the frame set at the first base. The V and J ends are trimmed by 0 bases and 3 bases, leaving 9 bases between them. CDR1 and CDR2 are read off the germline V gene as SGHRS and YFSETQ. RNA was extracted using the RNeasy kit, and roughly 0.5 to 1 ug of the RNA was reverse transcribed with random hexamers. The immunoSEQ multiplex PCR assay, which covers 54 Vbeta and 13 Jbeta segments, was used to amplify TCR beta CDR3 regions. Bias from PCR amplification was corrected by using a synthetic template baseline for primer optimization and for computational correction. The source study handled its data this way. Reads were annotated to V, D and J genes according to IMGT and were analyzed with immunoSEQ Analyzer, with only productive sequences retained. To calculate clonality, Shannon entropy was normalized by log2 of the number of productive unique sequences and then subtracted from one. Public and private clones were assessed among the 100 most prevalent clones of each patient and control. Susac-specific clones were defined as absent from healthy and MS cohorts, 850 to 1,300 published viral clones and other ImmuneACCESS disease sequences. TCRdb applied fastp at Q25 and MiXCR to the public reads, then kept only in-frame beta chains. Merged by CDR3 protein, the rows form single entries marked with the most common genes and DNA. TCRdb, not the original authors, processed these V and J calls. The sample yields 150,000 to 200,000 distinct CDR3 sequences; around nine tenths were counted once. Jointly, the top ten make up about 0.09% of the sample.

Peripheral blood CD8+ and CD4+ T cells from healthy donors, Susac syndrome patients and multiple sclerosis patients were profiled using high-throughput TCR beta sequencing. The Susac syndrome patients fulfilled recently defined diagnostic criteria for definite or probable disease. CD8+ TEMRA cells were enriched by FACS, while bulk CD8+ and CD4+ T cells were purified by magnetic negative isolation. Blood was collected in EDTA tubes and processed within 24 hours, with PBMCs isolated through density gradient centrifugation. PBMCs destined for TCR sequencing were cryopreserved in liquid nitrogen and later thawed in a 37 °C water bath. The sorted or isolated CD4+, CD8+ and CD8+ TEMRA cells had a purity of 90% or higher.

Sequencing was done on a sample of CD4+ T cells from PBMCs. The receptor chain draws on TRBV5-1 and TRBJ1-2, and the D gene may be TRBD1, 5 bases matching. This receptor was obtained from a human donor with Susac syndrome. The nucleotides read TGCGCCAGCAGCTTGGCCGGGGGTGACTATGGCTACACCTTC. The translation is CASSLAGGDYGYTF.